Included here is one T cell receptor (beta chain) sequence, with context. Its cognate antigen is unknown. From the RT-PCR reads, TCRdb called clonotypes with MiXCR, one entry per CDR3 protein. The sample has hundreds of thousands of distinct CDR3 sequences, 7.6% seen once; the top ten hold 10% to 15%. CDR1 and CDR2 from the germline V gene are LNHNV and YYDKDF (reference sequence). The V end was cut by 1 base, the J end by 5 bases, with 8 bases between. This CDR3 comprises 13 residues. These data originate in a study of response to subunit inactivated influenza vaccine. General study findings and limits: Authors suggested each seasonal influenza vaccination recruits few new T cells.

The rearrangement uses TRBV15 and TRBJ2-5; D gene unclear. The sample was PBMCs from blood, taken roughly 24 months after vaccination. This clonotype originated in a man in his fifties or sixties who received an inactivated influenza vaccine. The CDR3 sequence: CATSRGTSETQYF. The CDR3, as DNA: TGTGCCACCAGCAGAGGTACGAGTGAGACCCAGTACTTC. The variable domain in full, with the rest retrieved from reference TRBV15 and TRBJ2-5, is DAMVIQNPRYQVTQFGKPVTLSCSQTLNHNVMYWYQQKSSQAPKLLFHYYDKDFNNEADTPDNFQSRRPNTSFCFLDIRSPGLGDTAMYLCATSRGTSETQYFGPGTRLLVL.